The clone carrying this T cell receptor beta chain came up a few times. This record comes from a study of T cells after yellow fever vaccination. Via MiXCR, TCRdb re-called the 5' RACE reads, giving one row per CDR3 protein. The sample lists a few hundred thousand distinct CDR3 sequences, about 17% occurring once. Germline CDR1 reads SEHNR; CDR2 reads FQNEAQ (reference sequence). The CDR3 consists of 17 residues. Trimming took 0 bases from V and 4 from J, leaving 16 bases between them. The sequences come from PBMCs, collected 4 to 6 days after the first yellow fever vaccination. The receptor comes from a man aged 18 to 29 who received the YFV17D yellow fever vaccine. The gene calls are TRBV7-9 and TRBJ1-3; maybe TRBD1 (5 bases). This CDR3 reads CASSLAWGTPAGNTIYF. The CDR3 DNA sequence: TGTGCCAGCAGCTTAGCGTGGGGCACTCCCGCGGGAAACACCATATATTTT.